The entry that follows covers one T cell receptor (beta chain) sequence. Its antigen is not identified. V lost 0 bases, J lost 3 bases, and 6 bases lay in between. Germline-derived CDR1 and CDR2 are WNHNN and SYGVQD (reference sequence). The CDR3 runs 13 residues. The data are from a study of T cell responses to AZD1222 COVID-19 vaccine. Study results and limitations: Just a handful of AZD1222 recipients tested seropositive at baseline.

Assay used: immunoSEQ multiplex PCR; TCRdb lists only in-frame clones, some missing. The top ten clones hold more than 4% of a sample with 75,000 to 95,000 clones, less than 85% of them seen once. The sample was peripheral blood, taken 28 days after the second AZD1222 dose. This rearrangement joins TRBV10-1 to TRBJ2-7; no reliable D call. This receptor was taken from an adult who received the AZD1222 COVID-19 vaccine. This chain's CDR3 is CASSESDIYEQYF. The DNA for the CDR3 is TGCGCCAGCAGTGAGTCGGATATCTACGAGCAGTACTTC.